The 24 T cell receptor beta chains in this list originate from one sample, sequenced in a study of neurological immune-mediated disorders. One entry per CDR3 protein results from TCRdb running MiXCR on the 5' RACE reads. The sample consists of about 59,000 distinct CDR3 sequences, roughly 13% of them appearing once. Sequenced material: PBMCs. All receptors derive from a woman in her fifties or sixties with HTLV-1-associated myelopathy (HAM/TSP).

This clonotype showed up many times. The chain combines TRBV7-9 with TRBJ1-2; D perhaps matches TRBD1 (5 bases). The V end lost 4 bases, the J end lost 0 bases, and 15 bases lay between the germline ends. Germline V lookup: CDR1 SEHNR, CDR2 FQNEAQ (reference sequence). This CDR3 is built from 16 residues. The CDR3, as DNA: TGTGCCAGCAGCTCGTCTCGAGACAGCACTAACTATGGCTACACCTTC. As protein: CASSSSRDSTNYGYTF.

This clonotype appeared many times. The rearrangement joins TRBV20-1 to TRBJ1-5, with 10 bases lining up with TRBD1. CDR3 size: 17 residues. After removal of 2 bases from V and 0 bases from J, the junction contained 7 bases not matched to a gene. Germline CDR1 reads DFQATT; CDR2 reads SNEGSKA (reference sequence). The CDR3 loop is CSARRDRGGHSNQPQHF. CDR3 coding DNA: TGCAGTGCTAGACGGGACAGGGGCGGACATAGCAATCAGCCCCAGCATTTT.

This clonotype occurred many times. The chain is built from TRBV20-1 and TRBJ2-7; tentatively, D is TRBD1 or TRBD2 (5 bases each). The length of the CDR3 is 13 residues. V was cut by 4 bases and J by 5 bases, with 15 bases left in between. Per germline, CDR1 DFQATT and CDR2 SNEGSKA (reference sequence). Written as DNA, the CDR3 is TGCAGTGCTATCCGGGACCCCGGCGACGAGCAGTACTTC. It is translated as CSAIRDPGDEQYF.

At least ten counts were recorded for this clonotype. This rearrangement joins TRBV29-1 to TRBJ2-3; 7 bases line up with TRBD2. The CDR3 has 16 amino acids. Germline CDR1 reads SQVTM; CDR2 reads ANQGSEA. J was trimmed by 8 bases and V by 7 bases; bases with no gene match: 21. CDR3 sequence (DNA): TGCAGCGCCCACAGCCGCCTAAGCGGGACTGGGGTTACGCAGTATTTT. Translation gives CSAHSRLSGTGVTQYF.

In its sample, this clonotype was seen many times. The rearrangement uses TRBV10-3 and TRBJ2-3, with D uncertain. Germline assignment: CDR1 ENHRY and CDR2 SYGVKD. This CDR3 is 13 amino acids long. Trimming took off 9 bases at V and 1 base at J, with 11 bases between the two ends. CDR3 nucleotides: TGTGCCATGGGCACTGCCGGCACAGATACGCAGTATTTT. Translation: CAMGTAGTDTQYF.

This clonotype was counted many times. CDR3 in amino acids: CASSLNWVEQYF. The DNA for the CDR3 is TGCGCCAGCAGCTTGAATTGGGTCGAGCAGTACTTC. V usage is TRBV5-1 and J usage is TRBJ2-7; D is uncertain. There are 12 residues in the CDR3. The germline V gene encodes CDR1 SGHRS and CDR2 YFSETQ. V shed 1 base and J shed 6 bases, with 8 bases lying between them.

This clonotype has ten or more counts. This rearrangement joins TRBV20-1 to TRBJ2-3; 14 bases match TRBD2. This CDR3 has 16 residues. V was clipped by 5 bases and J by 6 bases; unmatched bases: 10. From germline, CDR1 is DFQATT and CDR2 SNEGSKA (reference sequence). In DNA, the CDR3 is TGCAGTGCTCCGAAAACGACTAGCGGGAGGGGTGATACGCAGTATTTT. Translating gives CSAPKTTSGRGDTQYF.

This clonotype was seen many times. The rearrangement uses TRBV4-1 and TRBJ2-3; a possible D gene is TRBD2 (5 bases). Germline V gene data show CDR1 as MGHRA and CDR2 as YSYEKL. Deletions cut 1 base from V and 1 base from J, with 15 bases between. The CDR3 runs 17 residues. The DNA of the CDR3 is TGCGCCAGCAGCCAAGGCCGGCGGGTGGGCGGCACAGATACGCAGTATTTT. Translation gives CASSQGRRVGGTDTQYF.

The DNA of the CDR3 is TGCAGCGTTGAGACTGCAGGTGAGCAGTTCTTC. It encodes CSVETAGEQFF. V usage is TRBV29-1 and J usage is TRBJ2-1; D unclear. The CDR3 has 11 amino acids. Between the trimmed V and J ends, which lost 3 bases and 9 bases, there was a span of 9 bases. Germline lookup yields CDR1 SQVTM and CDR2 ANQGSEA.

This clonotype was counted many times. J is TRBJ1-6 and V is TRBV20-1, with D possibly being TRBD1 (6 bases). The germline V gene has CDR1 DFQATT and CDR2 SNEGSKA (reference sequence). V was clipped by 2 bases and J by 5 bases, with 10 bases between them. The length of the CDR3 is 14 residues. This CDR3 is CSARPGQNNSPLHF. DNA of the CDR3: TGCAGTGCTAGACCTGGACAGAATAATTCACCCCTCCACTTT.

This clonotype was counted ten times or more. The chain carries TRBV20-1 and TRBJ1-2, with D perhaps matching TRBD1 (5 bases). This CDR3 is built from 14 residues. Trimming stripped 5 bases from V and 6 bases from J, with 19 bases between. The germline V gene encodes CDR1 DFQATT and CDR2 SNEGSKA (reference sequence). Here the CDR3 reads CSAPWEGRGNGYTF. The CDR3 coding sequence is TGCAGTGCTCCTTGGGAGGGGCGAGGTAATGGCTACACCTTC.

This clonotype counts as medium-sized (0.01 to 0.1%). This chain connects TRBV20-1 to TRBJ2-3; 7 nucleotides agree with TRBD2. CDR1 and CDR2 (germline): DFQATT, SNEGSKA (reference sequence). The CDR3 covers 14 residues. The V gene end was trimmed by 5 bases and the J gene end by 0 bases; junction bases not matched to a gene: 5. The CDR3 loop is CSAESSGSTDTQYF. The CDR3 nucleotides read TGCAGTGCTGAATCTAGCGGAAGCACAGATACGCAGTATTTT.

This clonotype was seen a handful of times. This may come from a read error, since a much larger clone is one base off. The V and J genes are TRBV14 and TRBJ1-2, with D perhaps matching TRBD1 (6 bases). Trimming took 6 bases from V and 4 from J, leaving 15 bases between them. Looked up from germline, CDR1 is SGHDN and CDR2 is FVKESK. CDR3 length: 14 amino acids. The CDR3 DNA follows: TGTGCCAGCAGACTAGCAGGGGAACCCTATGGCTACACCTTC. Protein: CASRLAGEPYGYTF.

This clonotype appeared many times. This chain connects TRBV5-1 to TRBJ1-1; TRBD1 might be the D (5 bases). Germline V gene sequence: CDR1 SGHRS, CDR2 YFSETQ. V gave up 4 bases and J gave up 5 bases, with 15 bases separating them. This CDR3 has 14 residues. CDR3 nucleotides: TGCGCCAGCAGCCCCCAGGGTTTGGAGACTGAAGCTTTCTTT. This codes for CASSPQGLETEAFF.

This clonotype was seen repeatedly, ten times or more. CDR3 loop: CSARGLAGPQDEQYF. As DNA, the CDR3 is TGCAGTGCTCGGGGACTAGCGGGCCCCCAGGACGAGCAGTACTTC. This rearrangement joins TRBV20-1 to TRBJ2-7; TRBD2 aligns across 12 bases. The CDR3 loop spans 15 amino acids. Germline loops: CDR1 DFQATT, CDR2 SNEGSKA (reference sequence). J gave up 5 bases and V 5 bases, and 10 bases lay outside the gene matches.

This clonotype appeared many times. The J gene is TRBJ2-6, the V gene TRBV5-1; D is unresolved. Germline CDR1 reads SGHRS; CDR2 reads YFSETQ. V lost 3 bases to trimming and J lost 0 bases, with 16 bases between them. The CDR3 contains 18 residues. As DNA, the CDR3 is TGCGCCAGCAGCTCGGTCGGCAGGAGTAACTCTGGGGCCAACGTCCTGACTTTC. Translated, it gives CASSSVGRSNSGANVLTF.

This clonotype was recorded at least ten times. The genes are TRBV18 and TRBJ1-1, with a weak D call TRBD1 (5 bases). Germline V gene sequence: CDR1 KGHSH, CDR2 LQKENI. The V end lost 8 bases, the J end lost 3 bases, and 13 bases lay between the germline ends. The CDR3 spans 13 residues. Here the CDR3 DNA reads TGTGCCAGCGCAGGGATTTTGGACACTGAAGCTTTCTTT. Protein: CASAGILDTEAFF.

Many counts were recorded for this clonotype. This chain uses TRBV5-1 with TRBJ1-1, with a tentative D call TRBD1 (5 bases). CDR1 is SGHRS, CDR2 YFSETQ, per germline. V lost 2 bases to trimming and J lost 5 bases, with 7 bases between them. The CDR3 contains 12 residues. CDR3 region: CASSFGGTEAFF. The CDR3 coding sequence is TGCGCCAGCAGCTTTGGGGGAACTGAAGCTTTCTTT.

The chain joins TRBV12-3 or TRBV12-4 to TRBJ2-7, with unresolved D. V gave up 3 bases and J gave up 0 bases, with 12 bases separating them. This CDR3 contains 15 residues. CDR3 sequence (DNA): TGTGCCAGCAGTTTGCGAAGTCTTCTCTCCTACGAGCAGTACTTC. Amino acid sequence: CASSLRSLLSYEQYF.

This clonotype was seen many times. The gene calls are TRBV6-6 and TRBJ2-1; 12 bases match TRBD1. This CDR3 has 16 residues. Germline V gives CDR1 MNHNY, CDR2 SVGAGI (reference sequence). The J segment lost 0 bases and the V segment lost 7 bases, leaving 4 bases of the junction unmatched. The CDR3 protein is CASTGQGANSYNEQFF. The DNA for the CDR3 is TGTGCCAGCACGGGACAGGGGGCTAACTCCTACAATGAGCAGTTCTTC.

This clonotype was counted many times. The V call is TRBV5-1, the J call TRBJ1-5; TRBD1 aligns across 8 bases. Germline assignment: CDR1 SGHRS and CDR2 YFSETQ. The CDR3 is 13 amino acids. The V and J ends lost 5 bases and 4 bases, in that order; junction bases with no gene match: 2. In DNA, the CDR3 is TGCGCCAGCAGTCAGGGGGCTAATCAGCCCCAGCATTTT. Translated: CASSQGANQPQHF.

Only a few counts were recorded for this clonotype. This chain connects TRBV18 to TRBJ2-1, with 8 positions matching TRBD1. Looked up from germline, CDR1 is KGHSH and CDR2 is LQKENI. This CDR3 contains 15 residues. V lost 4 bases, J lost 3 bases, and 5 bases stayed unmatched. CDR3 in amino acids: CASSLGTGNYNEQFF. The DNA of the CDR3 is TGTGCCAGCTCACTTGGGACAGGTAACTACAATGAGCAGTTCTTC.

Ten or more counts support this clonotype. The J gene is TRBJ2-1, the V gene TRBV5-1; the D is unclear. The V gene's germline CDR1 is SGHRS and CDR2 YFSETQ. V lost 0 bases and J 5 bases, leaving 15 bases between the germline ends. CDR3 size: 16 residues. The CDR3 reads CASSLALQKGNNEQFF. For the CDR3, the DNA is TGCGCCAGCAGCTTGGCCCTACAAAAGGGTAACAATGAGCAGTTCTTC.

This clonotype ranks as medium-sized. The chain carries TRBV7-2 and TRBJ2-7; D possibly matches TRBD1 or TRBD2 (5 bases each). The V gene lost 3 bases and the J gene lost 3 bases, with 15 bases spanning the gap. CDR1 and CDR2 (germline): SGHTA, FQGNSA. There are 15 residues in the CDR3. CDR3 amino acids: CASSFRDVGFYEQYF. In nucleotides, the CDR3 is TGTGCCAGCAGCTTCCGGGACGTAGGATTCTACGAGCAGTACTTC.